These 22 T cell receptor beta chains originate from one sample sequenced in a study of blood T cell repertoires in COVID-19. Profiled with immunoSEQ multiplex PCR; TCRdb holds only in-frame clones, not every one. The sample holds some 130,000 clones, around 73% seen once. Sequencing used peripheral blood. These receptors were collected from a man aged 55-75 years who had recovered from COVID-19.

This clone came up a few times. The genes are TRBV19 and TRBJ1-6; D ambiguous. This CDR3 region has 14 residues. V was shortened by 11 bases and J by 0 bases, with 11 bases between the two germline ends. Germline CDR1 reads LNHDA; CDR2 reads SQIVND (reference sequence). CDR3 bases: TGTGCCTGCTCGGTGAGCTCCTATAATTCACCCCTCCACTTT. Protein sequence: CACSVSSYNSPLHF.

V gene TRBV7-2 combines with J gene TRBJ1-4; D possibly corresponds to TRBD1 (5 bases). CDR1 and CDR2 from the germline V gene are SGHTA and FQGNSA. The V end lost 1 base, the J end lost 7 bases, and 16 bases lay between the germline ends. The CDR3 has 16 residues. The CDR3 region is CASSLEGGGEIEKLFF. In DNA form, the CDR3 reads TGTGCCAGCAGCTTAGAGGGTGGGGGGGAAATTGAAAAACTGTTTTTT.

This chain connects TRBV4-2 to TRBJ1-1, with a tentative D call TRBD1 (6 bases). Germline V CDR1 and CDR2: LGHNA, YNFKEQ. CDR3 size: 14 residues. Trimming pared 3 bases from V and 0 bases from J, leaving 8 bases between. The CDR3 region is CASSQDRLNTEAFF. The CDR3 DNA reads as TGTGCCAGCAGCCAGGACAGATTGAACACTGAAGCTTTCTTT.

This clone showed up just once. The V and J genes are TRBV18 and TRBJ1-1; 7 bases map to TRBD1. V gave up 3 bases and J gave up 1 base; unmatched junction bases: 5. The CDR3 is made up of 15 amino acids. CDR1 KGHSH and CDR2 LQKENI come from the germline V gene. The CDR3 bases are TGTGCCAGCTCACCTAACGGACAGGCGAACACTGAAGCTTTCTTT. Translated, it gives CASSPNGQANTEAFF. Full variable domain (missing parts from reference TRBV18 and TRBJ1-1): NAGVMQNPRHLVRRRGQEARLRCSPMKGHSHVYWYRQLPEEGLKFMVYLQKENIIDESGMPKERFSAEFPKEGPSILRIQQVVRGDSAAYFCASSPNGQANTEAFFGQGTRLTVV.

The chain uses TRBV27 and TRBJ1-5; D uncertain. CDR1 and CDR2 from the germline V gene are MNHEY and SMNVEV (reference sequence). Trimming cost V 3 bases and J 5 bases, with 11 bases left between them. The CDR3 contains 14 residues. The CDR3 DNA follows: TGTGCCAGCAGTTTCGACATGGCTTATCAGCCCCAGCATTTT. Its translation: CASSFDMAYQPQHF.

There are a few counts of this clone. The rearrangement uses TRBV28 and TRBJ1-2; D might be TRBD1 (6 bases). The CDR3 runs to 14 residues. V lost 4 bases and J lost 2, with 11 bases in between. In germline, CDR1 is MDHEN, CDR2 SYDVKM. The CDR3: CASSSPDRNYGYTF. In DNA, the CDR3 is TGTGCCAGCAGTTCCCCGGACAGAAACTATGGCTACACCTTC.

This clone was seen a handful of times. This chain connects TRBV6-4 to TRBJ2-1, with 8 nucleotides matching TRBD1. Losses at the gene ends were 3 bases for V and 10 bases for J; bases not matched to a gene: 5. This CDR3 has 13 amino acids. Per germline, CDR1 MRHNA and CDR2 SNTAGT. The CDR3 bases are TGTGCCAGCAGTGATGACAGGGGAAGCGAGCAGTTCTTC. Its protein is CASSDDRGSEQFF.

The rearrangement links TRBV6-2 or TRBV6-3 to TRBJ1-5; D is unclear. Germline values: CDR1 MNHEY, CDR2 SVGEGT. This CDR3 has 15 residues. V dropped 6 bases and J dropped 0 bases, with 12 bases sitting between them. The CDR3 nucleotides read TGTGCCAGCAGCCCGACGCGGGTTAGCAATCAGCCCCAGCATTTT. Translating it yields CASSPTRVSNQPQHF.

The chain couples TRBV19 to TRBJ2-5; 8 bases are shared with TRBD2. V shed 7 bases and J 5 bases; nucleotides not matched to a gene: 6. Germline CDR1 and CDR2: LNHDA and SQIVND (reference sequence). The CDR3 consists of 13 residues. This CDR3 is CASTGGALETQYF. CDR3 bases: TGTGCCAGTACGGGGGGGGCGTTGGAGACCCAGTACTTC.

The chain employs TRBV28 and TRBJ2-4; no clear D. CDR3 length equals 14 residues. Trimming cost V 10 bases and J 0 bases, with 13 bases left between them. CDR1 is MDHEN, CDR2 SYDVKM, per germline. The CDR3 sequence: CATRVSLAKNIQYF. DNA of the CDR3: TGTGCCACCCGGGTCAGCCTAGCCAAAAACATTCAGTACTTC.

The V gene is TRBV6-6, the J gene TRBJ2-5, with 9 bases identical to TRBD1. Trimming took 6 bases from V and 4 from J; bases not matched to a gene: 6. This CDR3 is built from 14 residues. CDR1 and CDR2 (germline): MNHNY, SVGAGI (reference sequence). CDR3 region: CASRRGQGTETQYF. The CDR3 DNA follows: TGTGCCAGCAGAAGGGGACAGGGTACAGAGACCCAGTACTTC.

This chain joins TRBV29-1 and TRBJ1-3; possible D gene TRBD1, 6 bases. V lost 4 bases, J lost 0 bases, and 7 bases lay in between. The CDR3 sequence is 13 residues long. Germline V lookup: CDR1 SQVTM, CDR2 ANQGSEA. The CDR3 nucleotides are TGCAGCGTTGGACAGGACTCTGGAAACACCATATATTTT. It specifies CSVGQDSGNTIYF.

The CDR3 region has the DNA TGTGCCACCAGCAGAGTAGCGGGGGACTACAATGAGCAGTTCTTC. Its translation is CATSRVAGDYNEQFF. The chain has TRBV15 and TRBJ2-1, with 9 bases lining up with TRBD2. CDR1 and CDR2 from the germline V gene are LNHNV and YYDKDF (reference sequence). Trimming at V came to 1 base and at J to 3 bases, leaving 1 base not matched to a gene. This CDR3 has 15 residues. Full variable domain (remainder filled in from reference TRBV15 and TRBJ2-1): DAMVIQNPRYQVTQFGKPVTLSCSQTLNHNVMYWYQQKSSQAPKLLFHYYDKDFNNEADTPDNFQSRRPNTSFCFLDIRSPGLGDTAMYLCATSRVAGDYNEQFFGPGTRLTVL.

V and J are TRBV5-5 and TRBJ2-3; D remains unclear. Deletions cut 4 bases from V and 0 bases from J, with 15 bases between. Per germline, CDR1 SGHKS and CDR2 YYEKEE (reference sequence). There are 16 residues in the CDR3. Here the CDR3 reads CASSVRVPASTDTQYF. CDR3 bases: TGTGCCAGCAGCGTCCGGGTCCCAGCAAGCACAGATACGCAGTATTTT.

This clone was observed once. V is TRBV2 and J is TRBJ1-3; 8 nucleotides match TRBD1. The CDR3 length is 15 residues. V shed 4 bases, J shed 2 bases, and the junction held 4 bases outside the gene matches. Germline V gene lookup returns CDR1 SNHLY and CDR2 FYNNEI. The chain's CDR3 is CASSAQGATGNTIYF. CDR3 coding DNA: TGTGCCAGCAGTGCCCAGGGGGCCACTGGAAACACCATATATTTT.

The V gene is TRBV6-6, the J gene TRBJ2-7; tentatively, D is TRBD2 (5 bases). The germline gives CDR1 MNHNY, CDR2 SVGAGI (reference sequence). The CDR3 has 12 residues. The V and J ends lost 6 bases and 6 bases respectively, with 12 bases between them. CDR3 DNA: TGTGCCAGCAGCCCCGGACTTCTCGAGCAGTACTTC. This sequence encodes CASSPGLLEQYF.

This clone was observed a single time. CDR3 nucleotides: TGTGCCAGCAGGACATGGGCTCAACCCCTCCACTTT. It codes for CASRTWAQPLHF. This sequence joins TRBV6-5 and TRBJ1-6, with D unclear. Looked up from germline, CDR1 is MNHEY and CDR2 is SVGAGI. Trimming left V 6 bases short and J 12 bases short, with 12 bases between. The CDR3 totals 12 residues.

The chain links TRBV28 to TRBJ2-2, with D possibly matching TRBD2 (6 bases). This CDR3 is 13 amino acids long. Trimming pared 8 bases from V and 5 bases from J, leaving 12 bases between. CDR1 MDHEN and CDR2 SYDVKM come from the germline V gene. CDR3 residues: CASVGTPTGELFF. The CDR3 coding sequence is TGTGCCAGCGTCGGGACTCCGACCGGGGAGCTGTTTTTT. Full variable domain (missing parts from reference TRBV28 and TRBJ2-2): DVKVTQSSRYLVKRTGEKVFLECVQDMDHENMFWYRQDPGLGLRLIYFSYDVKMKEKGDIPEGYSVSREKKERFSLILESASTNQTSMYLCASVGTPTGELFFGEGSRLTVL.

The chain couples TRBV3-1 (or the pseudogene TRBV3-2) to TRBJ2-2; 11 bases align to TRBD2. Germline loops: CDR1 LGHDT, CDR2 YNNKEL (reference sequence). The V segment lost 3 bases and the J segment 4 bases; nucleotides outside the gene matches: 7. The CDR3 loop spans 17 amino acids. The CDR3 sequence is CASSHWGTSGGTGELFF. CDR3 DNA sequence: TGTGCCAGCAGCCACTGGGGGACTAGCGGAGGCACCGGGGAGCTGTTTTTT.

The chain has TRBV11-2 and TRBJ2-7; D is unclear. V gave up 6 bases and J gave up 2 bases, with 11 bases separating them. The CDR3 sequence is 13 residues long. Germline loops: CDR1 SGHAT, CDR2 FQNNGV. This chain's CDR3 is CASSGQPTYEQYF. CDR3 bases: TGTGCCAGCAGTGGGCAGCCAACCTACGAGCAGTACTTC.

The CDR3 protein is CASSYQGTYEQYF. CDR3 coding DNA: TGTGCCAGCAGTTACCAGGGAACCTACGAGCAGTACTTC. V usage is TRBV6-5 and J usage is TRBJ2-7; D is possibly TRBD1 (5 bases). V was cut by 2 bases and J by 2 bases, with 7 bases left in between. The germline V gene encodes CDR1 MNHEY and CDR2 SVGAGI. This CDR3 is 13 amino acids long.

The CDR3 DNA is TGTGCCAGCAGCGCCCGGGCCCACAGGGGAGAGCAGTTCTTC. The encoded protein is CASSARAHRGEQFF. This chain joins TRBV7-2 and TRBJ2-1; 7 nucleotides match TRBD1. Germline CDR1 and CDR2: SGHTA and FQGNSA. Trimming at V came to 5 bases and at J to 10 bases, leaving 11 bases not matched to a gene. This CDR3 is 14 amino acids long.